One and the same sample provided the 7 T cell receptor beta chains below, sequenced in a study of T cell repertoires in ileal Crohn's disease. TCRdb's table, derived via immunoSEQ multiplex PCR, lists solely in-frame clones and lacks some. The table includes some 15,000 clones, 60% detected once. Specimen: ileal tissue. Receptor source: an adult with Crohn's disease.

The CDR3 loop is CATSRETSGSNEQFF. DNA of the CDR3: TGTGCCACCAGCAGAGAGACTAGCGGGAGCAATGAGCAGTTCTTC. The rearrangement uses TRBV15 and TRBJ2-1, with 12 nucleotides matching TRBD2. The CDR3 is made up of 15 amino acids. The germline gives CDR1 LNHNV, CDR2 YYDKDF (reference sequence). V lost 0 bases and J lost 6; bases outside the gene matches: 0.

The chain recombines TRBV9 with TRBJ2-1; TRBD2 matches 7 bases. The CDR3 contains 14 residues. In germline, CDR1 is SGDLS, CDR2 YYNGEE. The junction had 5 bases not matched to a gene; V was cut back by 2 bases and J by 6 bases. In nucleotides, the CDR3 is TGTGCCAGCAGCGTGTTTGGCGGGAGCAATGAGCAGTTCTTC. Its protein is CASSVFGGSNEQFF.

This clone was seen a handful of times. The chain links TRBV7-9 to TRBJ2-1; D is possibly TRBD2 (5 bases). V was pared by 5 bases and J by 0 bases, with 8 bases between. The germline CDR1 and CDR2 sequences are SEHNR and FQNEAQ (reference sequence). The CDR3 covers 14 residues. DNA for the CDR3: TGTGCCAGCAGCCCAAGCGGCTCCTACAATGAGCAGTTCTTC. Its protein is CASSPSGSYNEQFF.

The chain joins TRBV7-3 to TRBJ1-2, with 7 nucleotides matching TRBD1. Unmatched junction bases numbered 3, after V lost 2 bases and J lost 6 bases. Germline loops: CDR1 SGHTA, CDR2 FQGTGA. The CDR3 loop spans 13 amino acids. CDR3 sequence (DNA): TGTGCCAGCAGCTTAGGCAGGGGGGATGGCTACACCTTC. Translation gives CASSLGRGDGYTF.

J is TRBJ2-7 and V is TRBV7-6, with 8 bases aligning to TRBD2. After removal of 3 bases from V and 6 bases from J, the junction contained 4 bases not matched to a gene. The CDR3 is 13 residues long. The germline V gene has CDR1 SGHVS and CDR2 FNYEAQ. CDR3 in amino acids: CASSLSGRGEQYF. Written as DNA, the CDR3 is TGTGCCAGCAGCTTGAGCGGGAGAGGCGAGCAGTACTTC.

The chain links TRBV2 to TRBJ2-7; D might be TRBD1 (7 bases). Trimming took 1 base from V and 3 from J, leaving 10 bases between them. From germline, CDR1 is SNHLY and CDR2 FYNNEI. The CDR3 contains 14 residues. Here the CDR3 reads CASSEDRGGYEQYF. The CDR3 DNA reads TGTGCCAGCAGTGAAGACAGGGGAGGCTACGAGCAGTACTTC.

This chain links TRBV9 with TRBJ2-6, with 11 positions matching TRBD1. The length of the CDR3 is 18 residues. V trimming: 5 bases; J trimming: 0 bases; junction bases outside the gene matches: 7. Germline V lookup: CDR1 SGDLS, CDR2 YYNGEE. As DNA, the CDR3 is TGTGCCAGCAGATCGGGACAGGGGGTCTTCTCTGGGGCCAACGTCCTGACTTTC. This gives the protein CASRSGQGVFSGANVLTF. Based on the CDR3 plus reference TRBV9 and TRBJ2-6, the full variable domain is DSGVTQTPKHLITATGQRVTLRCSPRSGDLSVYWYQQSLDQGLQFLIQYYNGEERAKGNILERFSAQQFPDLHSELNLSSLELGDSALYFCASRSGQGVFSGANVLTFGAGSRLTVL.